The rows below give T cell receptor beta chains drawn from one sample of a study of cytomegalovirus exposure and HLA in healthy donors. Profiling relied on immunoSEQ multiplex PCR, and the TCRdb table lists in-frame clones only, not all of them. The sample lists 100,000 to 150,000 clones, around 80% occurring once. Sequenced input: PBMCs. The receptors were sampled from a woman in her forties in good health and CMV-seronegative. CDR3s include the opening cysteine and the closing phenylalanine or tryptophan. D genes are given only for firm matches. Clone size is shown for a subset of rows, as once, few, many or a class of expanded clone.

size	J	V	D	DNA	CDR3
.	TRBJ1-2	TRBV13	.	TGTGCCAGCAGCTTAGGCCAGGGCAGGGCAGGCGGCTACACCTTC	CASSLGQGRAGGYTF
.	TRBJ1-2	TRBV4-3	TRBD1	TGCGCCAGCAGCCAACCTCCGGGACAGGGAGAAGTTGACACCTTC	CASSQPPGQGEVDTF
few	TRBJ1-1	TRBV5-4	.	TGTGCCAGCAGCTCCCTCGGGGAGGTCACTGAAGCTTTCTTT	CASSSLGEVTEAFF
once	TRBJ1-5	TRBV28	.	TGTGCCAGCAGTTGGGCCTCGGGAAATCAGCCCCAGCATTTT	CASSWASGNQPQHF
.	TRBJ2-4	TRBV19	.	TGTGCCAGTAGTATAGCCGCAGGGGAAAACATTCAGTACTTC	CASSIAAGENIQYF
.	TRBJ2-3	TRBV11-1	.	TGTGCCAGCAGCTTAGCCCCGGGAGCGGGCACAGATACGCAGTATTTT	CASSLAPGAGTDTQYF
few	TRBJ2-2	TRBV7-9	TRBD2	TGTGCCAGCAGCCCTTCGGGGGGAAACACCGGGGAGCTGTTTTTT	CASSPSGGNTGELFF
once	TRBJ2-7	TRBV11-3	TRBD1	TGTGCCAGCAGCTTAGGAGGGGGCGGCAGCTACTACGAGCAGTACTTC	CASSLGGGGSYYEQYF
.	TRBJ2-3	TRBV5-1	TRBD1	TGCGCCAGCAGCTTGGCCCCGGACAGGCAAAGCACAGATACGCAGTATTTT	CASSLAPDRQSTDTQYF
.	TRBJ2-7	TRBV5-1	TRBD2	TGCGCCAGCAGCTCCGTTGGGGGGGCCTACGAGCAGTACTTC	CASSSVGGAYEQYF
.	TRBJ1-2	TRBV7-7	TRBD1	TGTGCTAGCAGCTTAGTTGCAGGGGGCAGCGATGGCTACACCTTC	CASSLVAGGSDGYTF
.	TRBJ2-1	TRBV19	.	TGTGCCAGTAAGGGGCAGTACAATGAGCAGTTCTTC	CASKGQYNEQFF